This T cell receptor (beta chain) derives from a study of shared clonotypes between healthy human individuals. CD8 cells classed as naive were CD45RO-negative and positively selected for CCR7, excluding terminally differentiated effector memory CD45RA+ cells. All donors qualified as healthy HIV-negative adults and had experienced no recent acute infections or vaccinations. The germline gives CDR1 SGDLS, CDR2 YYNGEE. The V segment lost 0 bases and the J segment 0 bases; nucleotides outside the gene matches: 1. This CDR3 contains 15 residues. Profiled with immunoSEQ multiplex PCR; TCRdb holds only in-frame clones, not every one. The data contain roughly 850,000 clones, 96% of them singletons.

The chain uses TRBV9 and TRBJ2-7; 9 bases line up with TRBD2. The specimen sequenced was naive CD8+ T cells sorted from blood. The TCR comes from a young man in good health. The CDR3 nucleotides read TGTGCCAGCAGCGTAGGGACTAGCGTCTCCTACGAGCAGTACTTC. This sequence encodes CASSVGTSVSYEQYF.